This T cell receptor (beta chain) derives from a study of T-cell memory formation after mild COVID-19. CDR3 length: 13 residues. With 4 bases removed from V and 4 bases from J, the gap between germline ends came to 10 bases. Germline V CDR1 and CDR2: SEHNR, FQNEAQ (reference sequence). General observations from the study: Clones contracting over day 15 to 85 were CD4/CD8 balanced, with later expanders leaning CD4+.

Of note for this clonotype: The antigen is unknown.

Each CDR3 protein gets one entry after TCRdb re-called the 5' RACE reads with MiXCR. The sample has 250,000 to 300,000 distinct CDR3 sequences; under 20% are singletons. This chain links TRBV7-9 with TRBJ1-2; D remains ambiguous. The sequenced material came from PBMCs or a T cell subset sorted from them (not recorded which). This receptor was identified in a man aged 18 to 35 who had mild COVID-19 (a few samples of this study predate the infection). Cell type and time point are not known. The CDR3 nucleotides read TGTGCCAGCAGCTCCGCCCGGGCCTATGGCTACACCTTC. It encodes CASSSARAYGYTF.